One sample yielded the 9 T cell receptor beta chains listed below, sequenced in a study of human T cells and chemical hapten exposure. TCRdb passed the RACE reads through MiXCR, listing each CDR3 protein once. This sample has 35,000 to 50,000 distinct CDR3 sequences, with around a tenth found just once. Time point here: patch test 2, 6 weeks after DPC sensitization. Treatment indicated: therapeutic diphenylcyclopropenone sensitization with weekly scalp DPC. Total RNA extraction was carried out from unfractionated whole blood. This sample comprised whole blood, obtained in connection with sensitization to the hapten diphenylcyclopropenone (DPC). The receptor source for this set is a woman aged 25 to 39 with alopecia areata. Some clones in this sample may be carry-over from other donors' samples.

The V gene is TRBV6-1, the J gene TRBJ1-5, with D unclear. From germline, CDR1 is MNHNS and CDR2 SASEGT. Trimming cost V 0 bases and J 4 bases, with 7 bases left between them. The length of the CDR3 is 14 residues. DNA for the CDR3: TGTGCCAGCAGTGAAGCCAGACATAATCAGCCCCAGCATTTT. Amino acid sequence: CASSEARHNQPQHF.

The chain couples TRBV7-9 to TRBJ2-3, with 7 bases that match TRBD2. The CDR3 loop spans 18 amino acids. The germline V gene encodes CDR1 SEHNR and CDR2 FQNEAQ (reference sequence). Trimming at V came to 4 bases and at J to 2 bases, leaving 15 bases not matched to a gene. CDR3 protein: CASSSPRFRAGHTDTQYF. Here the CDR3 DNA reads TGTGCCAGCAGCTCCCCGAGGTTTAGAGCGGGGCACACAGATACGCAGTATTTT.

This clonotype was seen at least ten times. This chain links TRBV6-1 with TRBJ2-1, with D perhaps TRBD1 (6 bases). The germline V gene has CDR1 MNHNS and CDR2 SASEGT. V lost 11 bases, J lost 4 bases, and 24 bases lay in between. The CDR3 is 16 residues long. CDR3 amino acids: CALLGPGQQNYNEQFF. The CDR3 DNA follows: TGTGCCCTACTGGGCCCAGGACAGCAAAATTACAATGAGCAGTTCTTC.

CDR3 DNA: TGTGCCAGCATGAGGATGGGACAAGGCAATTCACCCCTCCACTTT. This encodes CASMRMGQGNSPLHF. The J gene is TRBJ1-6, the V gene TRBV6-2 or TRBV6-3, with D possibly TRBD1 on 6 matching bases. Germline V gene sequence: CDR1 MNHEY, CDR2 SVGEGT. The CDR3 totals 15 residues. V was trimmed by 7 bases and J by 7 bases, leaving 17 bases between them.

In its sample, this clonotype was seen a few times. The J gene is TRBJ2-7, the V gene TRBV2, with 9 bases lining up with TRBD2. Germline-derived CDR1 and CDR2 are SNHLY and FYNNEI. The trim removed 2 bases at V and 2 bases at J, leaving 13 bases unmatched. The CDR3 spans 18 residues. The CDR3 region has the DNA TGTGCCAGCAGTGAAATTGGCCTAGCGGGGCGTCGACCCTACGAGCAGTACTTC. This encodes CASSEIGLAGRRPYEQYF.

This clonotype was found many times. J is TRBJ1-1 and V is TRBV29-1; perhaps TRBD1 as D (6 bases). V was trimmed by 7 bases and J by 6 bases, leaving 24 bases between them. Germline CDR1 reads SQVTM; CDR2 reads ANQGSEA. This CDR3 region has 15 residues. The CDR3 DNA reads TGCAGCGCCCGGGGGCCGGATCTGGTCCAGGCTGAAGCTTTCTTT. Translation gives CSARGPDLVQAEAFF.

This sequence joins TRBV6-2 or TRBV6-3 and TRBJ2-7; unclear D gene. V lost 4 bases, J lost 3 bases, and 7 bases lay in between. The CDR3 totals 12 residues. Looked up from germline, CDR1 is MNHEY and CDR2 is SVGEGT. Here the CDR3 DNA reads TGTGCCAGCAGTTCGTCAGGCTACGAGCAGTACTTC. It translates to CASSSSGYEQYF.

The chain uses TRBV7-3 and TRBJ2-5; D may be TRBD2 (5 bases). Germline V CDR1 and CDR2: SGHTA, FQGTGA. V was shortened by 0 bases and J by 2 bases, with 10 bases between the two germline ends. The CDR3 has 15 residues. The CDR3 nucleotides read TGTGCCAGCAGCTTAACCGGGATTCGACAAGAGACCCAGTACTTC. Protein product: CASSLTGIRQETQYF.

This clonotype came up a few times. The chain has TRBV20-1 and TRBJ2-7; D is possibly TRBD1 (6 bases). CDR1 and CDR2 from the germline V gene are DFQATT and SNEGSKA (reference sequence). Between the trimmed V and J ends, which lost 5 bases and 0 bases, there was a span of 20 bases. The CDR3 contains 16 residues. CDR3 sequence: CSAPGTSRKSSYEQYF. CDR3 coding DNA: TGCAGTGCTCCCGGGACATCGAGAAAGAGCTCCTACGAGCAGTACTTC.